The rows below give T cell receptor beta chains drawn from one sample of a study of cytomegalovirus exposure and HLA in healthy donors. Sequencing used immunoSEQ multiplex PCR; TCRdb keeps in-frame clones, though not all of them. The sample includes around 130,000 clones, around 78% of them seen just once. Sequencing input: PBMCs. Source of these receptors: a woman in her 40s in good health and CMV-seronegative. Each CDR3 is given with its conserved first and last residue. D genes are given only for firm matches. Where a row states a size, it is once, few, many or the class of an expanded clone; other rows omit it.

V: TRBV5-1
size: NA
J: TRBJ1-1
D: TRBD1
DNA: TGCGCCAGCAGCGAGGGACCGGGACAGGGCACTGAAGCTTTCTTT
CDR3: CASSEGPGQGTEAFF

V: TRBV19
size: few
J: TRBJ2-7
D: TRBD1
DNA: TGTGCCAGTACCCCATCGGGACAGACCTACGAGCAGTACTTC
CDR3: CASTPSGQTYEQYF

V: TRBV5-1
size: NA
J: TRBJ2-2
D: TRBD1
DNA: TGCGCCAGCAGCTCTCTACCGGGACAGCCGAACACCGGGGAGCTGTTTTTT
CDR3: CASSSLPGQPNTGELFF

V: TRBV2
size: NA
J: TRBJ1-3
D: TRBD1
DNA: TGTGCCAGCAGTGAGGGACAGGGGGCCTCTGGAAACACCATATATTTT
CDR3: CASSEGQGASGNTIYF

V: TRBV7-6
size: NA
J: TRBJ2-7
D: TRBD2
DNA: TGTGCCAGCAGCCCAGAACTAGCGAAATCCTACGAGCAGTACTTC
CDR3: CASSPELAKSYEQYF

V: TRBV13
size: NA
J: TRBJ2-5
D: NA
DNA: TGTGCCAGCAGCTTAGAGGAGGGGGCGGGGCAAGAGACCCAGTACTTC
CDR3: CASSLEEGAGQETQYF

V: TRBV28
size: NA
J: TRBJ2-5
D: TRBD1
DNA: TGTGCCAGCAGTTCGGCCGGGACAGGCGGCGAGACCCAGTACTTC
CDR3: CASSSAGTGGETQYF

V: TRBV18
size: few
J: TRBJ1-4
D: TRBD1
DNA: TGTGCCAGCTCAATCAGGGGGAGTGAAAAACTGTTTTTT
CDR3: CASSIRGSEKLFF

V: TRBV6-1
size: NA
J: TRBJ2-1
D: TRBD2
DNA: TGTGCCAGCAGTGATACCCACTTTGCGGGAGTAACCTACAATGAGCAGTTCTTC
CDR3: CASSDTHFAGVTYNEQFF

V: TRBV10-2
size: NA
J: TRBJ2-7
D: NA
DNA: TGCGCCAGCAGTCCGGACAGCTCCTACGAGCAGTACTTC
CDR3: CASSPDSSYEQYF

V: TRBV7-2
size: once
J: TRBJ2-1
D: TRBD1
DNA: TGTGCCAGCAAACCATTGACAGGGTCCAATGAGCAGTTCTTC
CDR3: CASKPLTGSNEQFF

V: TRBV4-1
size: NA
J: TRBJ2-7
D: TRBD1
DNA: TGCGCCAGCAGCCAGAACCGGGACAGGGGTATATACGAGCAGTACTTC
CDR3: CASSQNRDRGIYEQYF

V: TRBV19
size: few
J: TRBJ1-2
D: NA
DNA: TGTGCCAGTAGTATCTCTGTTTATGGCTACACCTTC
CDR3: CASSISVYGYTF

V: TRBV6-4
size: NA
J: TRBJ2-5
D: TRBD1
DNA: TGTGCCAGCAGTGAGATGGCGGGACAGGGCCAGACCCAGTACTTC
CDR3: CASSEMAGQGQTQYF

V: TRBV5-1
size: few
J: TRBJ1-2
D: TRBD1
DNA: TGCGCCAGCAGCTCGGGGACAGGGGGCCTCGGCTACACCTTC
CDR3: CASSSGTGGLGYTF

V: TRBV18
size: NA
J: TRBJ1-1
D: NA
DNA: TGTGCCAGCTCCCCACGGTTCGGACAGCAGAACACTGAAGCTTTCTTT
CDR3: CASSPRFGQQNTEAFF

V: TRBV6-5
size: NA
J: TRBJ1-1
D: TRBD1
DNA: TGTGCCATTGTTGACAGGGGCAACACTGAAGCTTTCTTT
CDR3: CAIVDRGNTEAFF

V: TRBV6-5
size: NA
J: TRBJ1-2
D: NA
DNA: TGTGCCAGCCGCTTCCGACAGGCTCTAGGCTACACCTTC
CDR3: CASRFRQALGYTF

V: TRBV7-9
size: once
J: TRBJ1-2
D: NA
DNA: TGTGCCAGCAGCCTCGACAGGAACCAACCCTATGGCTACACCTTC
CDR3: CASSLDRNQPYGYTF

V: TRBV19
size: once
J: TRBJ1-1
D: TRBD1
DNA: TGTGCCAGTAGGGTGGGGGGGACAGGGAGAAGCGACACTGAAGCTTTCTTT
CDR3: CASRVGGTGRSDTEAFF

V: TRBV2
size: once
J: TRBJ1-6
D: NA
DNA: TGTGCCAGGGCGGAGGACAGTCGGGGTTCACCCCTCCACTTT
CDR3: CARAEDSRGSPLHF

V: TRBV19
size: once
J: TRBJ1-2
D: NA
DNA: TGTGCCAGTAGCGTACCGAGGGGAGGGCGTGACTATGGCTACACCTTC
CDR3: CASSVPRGGRDYGYTF

V: TRBV7-9
size: NA
J: TRBJ2-2
D: TRBD1
DNA: TGTGCCAGCAGCCCGCGTACTATCAACAGGGGGCGACCCGGGGAGCTGTTTTTT
CDR3: CASSPRTINRGRPGELFF

V: TRBV4-1
size: NA
J: TRBJ1-5
D: NA
DNA: TGCGCCAGCAGCCCCTCGTACAGTAGCAATCAGCCCCAGCATTTT
CDR3: CASSPSYSSNQPQHF

V: TRBV6-1
size: NA
J: TRBJ1-1
D: NA
DNA: TGTGCCAGCAGTCACGGGGATTGGACTTTCTTT
CDR3: CASSHGDWTFF

V: TRBV19
size: NA
J: TRBJ2-6
D: NA
DNA: TGTGCCAGTAGTATAAGGCAGGGGTTGGGTTCTGGGGCCAACGTCCTGACTTTC
CDR3: CASSIRQGLGSGANVLTF

V: TRBV7-6
size: few
J: TRBJ2-5
D: TRBD2
DNA: TGTGCCAGCAGCTCACCCACTAGCGGGAGGGCCCTCGGGATAAAAGAGACCCAGTACTTC
CDR3: CASSSPTSGRALGIKETQYF

V: TRBV29-1
size: NA
J: TRBJ2-7
D: TRBD2
DNA: TGCAGCGTTGACACCGGGAGGGGGTACGAGCAGTACTTC
CDR3: CSVDTGRGYEQYF

V: TRBV2
size: NA
J: TRBJ2-1
D: TRBD1
DNA: TGTGCCAGCAGTGGACAGGGCTCCTACAATGAGCAGTTCTTC
CDR3: CASSGQGSYNEQFF

V: TRBV7-3
size: NA
J: TRBJ2-7
D: TRBD1
DNA: TGCGCCAGCAGCCAAGAGGGTGGGACAGCAACCTACGAGCAGTACTTC
CDR3: CASSQEGGTATYEQYF

V: TRBV16
size: NA
J: TRBJ2-5
D: TRBD2
DNA: TGTGCCAGCAACGCCCCGGGACTACAAGAGACCCAGTACTTC
CDR3: CASNAPGLQETQYF

V: TRBV5-5
size: NA
J: TRBJ2-1
D: TRBD1
DNA: TGTGCCAGCAGCCGCCTCGGCCGGGACAGGGTCACCTACAATGAGCAGTTCTTC
CDR3: CASSRLGRDRVTYNEQFF

V: TRBV6-4
size: NA
J: TRBJ2-5
D: TRBD1
DNA: TGTGCCAGCAGTGACTCGAGAGACAGGGGCAGGGAGACCCAGTACTTC
CDR3: CASSDSRDRGRETQYF

V: TRBV4-1
size: NA
J: TRBJ1-6
D: NA
DNA: TGCGCCAGCAGCCAAGACCAAGGGGCGCTTAATTCACCCCTCCACTTT
CDR3: CASSQDQGALNSPLHF

V: TRBV28
size: NA
J: TRBJ2-3
D: TRBD2
DNA: TGTGCCAGCAGTTCTAGCGGGAGGGCCCCCGATACGCAGTATTTT
CDR3: CASSSSGRAPDTQYF

V: TRBV5-1
size: NA
J: TRBJ2-3
D: TRBD2
DNA: TGCGCCAGTAGCTTGACCAACGGGAGGCATACGCAGTATTTT
CDR3: CASSLTNGRHTQYF

V: TRBV28
size: once
J: TRBJ2-7
D: TRBD1
DNA: TGTGCCAGCAGTTTATGCAGGGGGCTGTGTGAGCAGTACTTC
CDR3: CASSLCRGLCEQYF

V: TRBV15
size: NA
J: TRBJ2-2
D: TRBD2
DNA: TGTGCCACCAGCCCCGCCCGGGGGGCCGGGGAGCTGTTTTTT
CDR3: CATSPARGAGELFF

V: TRBV5-4
size: few
J: TRBJ2-7
D: TRBD1
DNA: TGTGCCAGCAGCTTGAACAGGGGGTACGAGCAGTACTTC
CDR3: CASSLNRGYEQYF

V: TRBV2
size: NA
J: TRBJ1-2
D: NA
DNA: TGTGCCAGCAGTGAGGCAGGCAACTATGGCTACACCTTC
CDR3: CASSEAGNYGYTF

V: TRBV18
size: once
J: TRBJ2-1
D: TRBD2
DNA: TGTGCCAGCTCACCACTATTTACTAGCGGGAGGAGCTCCTACAATGAGCAGTTCTTC
CDR3: CASSPLFTSGRSSYNEQFF

V: TRBV6-6
size: NA
J: TRBJ1-1
D: NA
DNA: TGTGCCAGCAGTTCGAGGGTCGACGCTTTCTTT
CDR3: CASSSRVDAFF

V: TRBV29-1
size: NA
J: TRBJ1-2
D: NA
DNA: TGCAGCGTTGAAGAGGGCGGGATAGGTGGCTACACCTTC
CDR3: CSVEEGGIGGYTF

V: TRBV28
size: NA
J: TRBJ1-2
D: NA
DNA: TGTGCCAGCGGCAGCCCAGGGGACTATGGCTACACCTTC
CDR3: CASGSPGDYGYTF

V: TRBV6-1
size: NA
J: TRBJ1-1
D: NA
DNA: TGTGCCAGCAGTCTCGAGGGTGCCTTCAAAGCTTTCTTT
CDR3: CASSLEGAFKAFF

V: TRBV15
size: NA
J: TRBJ1-2
D: NA
DNA: TGTGCCACCAGCAGAGATAGGGGGTACGATGGCTACACCTTC
CDR3: CATSRDRGYDGYTF

V: TRBV7-9
size: NA
J: TRBJ1-4
D: TRBD1
DNA: TGTTCCAGTTCCGGAGAGGGGGCGGCTGCCTCGGGGAGCCTGTTTTTT
CDR3: CSSSGEGAAASGSLFF

V: TRBV9
size: NA
J: TRBJ2-2
D: TRBD2
DNA: TGTGCCAGCAGCGTGGCGATCGGGGGGGCGGACCTGAACACCGGGGAGCTGTTTTTT
CDR3: CASSVAIGGADLNTGELFF

V: TRBV6-4
size: NA
J: TRBJ2-3
D: NA
DNA: TGTGCCAGCAGCAGCACAGGGTCGGCAGATACGCAGTATTTT
CDR3: CASSSTGSADTQYF

V: TRBV5-1
size: NA
J: TRBJ1-1
D: NA
DNA: TGCGCCAGCAGCCCCGGCGGGGGTGGAACTGAAGCTTTCTTT
CDR3: CASSPGGGGTEAFF

V: TRBV11-3
size: NA
J: TRBJ2-3
D: TRBD2
DNA: TGTGCCAGCCGGGGACTAGCGGGAGTTTTTTGCACAGATACGCAGTATTTT
CDR3: CASRGLAGVFCTDTQYF

V: TRBV27
size: NA
J: TRBJ2-2
D: TRBD2
DNA: TGTGCCAGCAGTTTAAGCGGGACCACCGGGGAGCTGTTTTTT
CDR3: CASSLSGTTGELFF

V: TRBV5-1
size: NA
J: TRBJ1-4
D: TRBD1
DNA: TGCGCCAGCAGCCCGGACAGGGGGCAAAAACTGTTTTTT
CDR3: CASSPDRGQKLFF

V: TRBV30
size: NA
J: TRBJ1-6
D: NA
DNA: TGTGCCTGGAAGGTAGGAGACTATTCACCCCTCCACTTT
CDR3: CAWKVGDYSPLHF

V: TRBV19
size: NA
J: TRBJ1-1
D: TRBD1
DNA: TGTGCCGGAAAGCGAGACAGACAGGGCGCCACTGAAGCTTTCTTT
CDR3: CAGKRDRQGATEAFF

V: TRBV7-9
size: NA
J: TRBJ2-2
D: NA
DNA: TGTGCCACTACTAGGGCAAGTAACACCGGGGAGCTGTTTTTT
CDR3: CATTRASNTGELFF